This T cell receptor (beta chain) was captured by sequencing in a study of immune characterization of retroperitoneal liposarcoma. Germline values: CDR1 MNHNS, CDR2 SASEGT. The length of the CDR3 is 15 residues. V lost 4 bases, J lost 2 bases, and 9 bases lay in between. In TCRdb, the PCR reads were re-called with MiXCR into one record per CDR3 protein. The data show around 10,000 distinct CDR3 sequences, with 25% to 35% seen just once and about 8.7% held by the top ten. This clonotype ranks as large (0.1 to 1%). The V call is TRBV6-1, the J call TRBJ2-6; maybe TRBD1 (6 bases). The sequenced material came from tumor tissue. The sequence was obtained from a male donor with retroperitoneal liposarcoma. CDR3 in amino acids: CASSVQGAGANVLTF. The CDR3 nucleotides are TGTGCCAGCAGTGTACAGGGTGCTGGGGCCAACGTCCTGACTTTC.